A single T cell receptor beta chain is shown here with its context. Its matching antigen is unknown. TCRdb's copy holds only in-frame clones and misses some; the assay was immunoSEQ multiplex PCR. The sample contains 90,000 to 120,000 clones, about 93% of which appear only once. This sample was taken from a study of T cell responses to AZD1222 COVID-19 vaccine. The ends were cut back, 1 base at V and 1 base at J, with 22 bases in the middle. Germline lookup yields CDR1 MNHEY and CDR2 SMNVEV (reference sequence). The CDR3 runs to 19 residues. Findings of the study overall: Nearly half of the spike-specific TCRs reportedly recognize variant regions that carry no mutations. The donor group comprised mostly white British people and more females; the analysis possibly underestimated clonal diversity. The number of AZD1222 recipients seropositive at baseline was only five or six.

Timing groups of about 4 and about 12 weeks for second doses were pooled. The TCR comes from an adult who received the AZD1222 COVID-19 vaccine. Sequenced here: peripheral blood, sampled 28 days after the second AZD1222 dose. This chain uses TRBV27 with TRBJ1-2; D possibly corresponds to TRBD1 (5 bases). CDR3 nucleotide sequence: TGTGCCAGCAGTTTATGGGCCCCCGGGGGGGGGATGCTTAACTATGGCTACACCTTC. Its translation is CASSLWAPGGGMLNYGYTF.